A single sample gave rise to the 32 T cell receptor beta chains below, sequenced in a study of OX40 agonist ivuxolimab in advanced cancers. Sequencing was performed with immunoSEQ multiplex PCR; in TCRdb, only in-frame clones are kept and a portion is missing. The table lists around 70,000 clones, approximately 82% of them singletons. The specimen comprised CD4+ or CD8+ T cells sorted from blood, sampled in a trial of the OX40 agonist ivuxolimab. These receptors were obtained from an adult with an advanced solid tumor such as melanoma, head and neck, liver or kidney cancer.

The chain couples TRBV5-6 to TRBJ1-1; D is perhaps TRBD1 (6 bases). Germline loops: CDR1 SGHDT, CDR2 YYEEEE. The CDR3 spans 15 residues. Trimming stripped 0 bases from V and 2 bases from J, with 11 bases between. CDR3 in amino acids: CASSLDREINTEAFF. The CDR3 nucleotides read TGTGCCAGCAGCTTGGACAGGGAAATTAACACTGAAGCTTTCTTT.

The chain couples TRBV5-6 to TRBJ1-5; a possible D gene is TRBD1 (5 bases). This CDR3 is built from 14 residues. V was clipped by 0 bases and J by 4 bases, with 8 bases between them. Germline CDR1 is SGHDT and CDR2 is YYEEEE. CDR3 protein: CASSLVGGNQPQHF. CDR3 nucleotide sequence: TGTGCCAGCAGCTTGGTGGGGGGAAATCAGCCCCAGCATTTT. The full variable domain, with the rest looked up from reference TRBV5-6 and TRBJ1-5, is DAGVTQSPTHLIKTRGQQVTLRCSPKSGHDTVSWYQQALGQGPQFIFQYYEEEERQRGNFPDRFSGHQFPNYSSELNVNALLLGDSALYLCASSLVGGNQPQHFGDGTRLSIL.

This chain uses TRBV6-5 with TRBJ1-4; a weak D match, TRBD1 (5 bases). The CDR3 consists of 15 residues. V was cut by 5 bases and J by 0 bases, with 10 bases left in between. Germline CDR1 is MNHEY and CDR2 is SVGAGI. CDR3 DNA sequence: TGTGCCAGCAGTAGGACACCTGCAACTAATGAAAAACTGTTTTTT. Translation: CASSRTPATNEKLFF.

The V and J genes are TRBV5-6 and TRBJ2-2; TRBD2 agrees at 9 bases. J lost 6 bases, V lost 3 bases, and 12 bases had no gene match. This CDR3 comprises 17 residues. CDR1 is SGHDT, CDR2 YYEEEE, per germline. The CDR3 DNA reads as TGTGCCAGCAGCTGGAGGGTTCTAGCGGGAAGGGCCGGGGAGCTGTTTTTT. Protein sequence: CASSWRVLAGRAGELFF.

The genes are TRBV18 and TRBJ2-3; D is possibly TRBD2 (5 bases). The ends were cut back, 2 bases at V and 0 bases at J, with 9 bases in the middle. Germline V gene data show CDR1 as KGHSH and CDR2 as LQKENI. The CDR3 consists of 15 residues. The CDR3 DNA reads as TGTGCCAGCTCACCATCGGGGTGGAGCACAGATACGCAGTATTTT. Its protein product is CASSPSGWSTDTQYF.

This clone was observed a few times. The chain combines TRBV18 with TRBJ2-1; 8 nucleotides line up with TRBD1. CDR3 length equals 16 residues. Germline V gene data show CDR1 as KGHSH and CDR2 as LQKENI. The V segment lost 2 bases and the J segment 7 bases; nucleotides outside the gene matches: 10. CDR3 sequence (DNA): TGTGCCAGCTCACCAAACCGAGCTCAGGGGGCTAATGAGCAGTTCTTC. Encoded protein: CASSPNRAQGANEQFF.

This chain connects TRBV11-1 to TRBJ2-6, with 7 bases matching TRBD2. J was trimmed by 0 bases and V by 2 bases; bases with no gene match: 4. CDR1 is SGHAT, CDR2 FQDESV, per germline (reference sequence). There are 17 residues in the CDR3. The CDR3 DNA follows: TGTGCCAGCAGCTTATCAGGGACTATCTCTGGGGCCAACGTCCTGACTTTC. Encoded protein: CASSLSGTISGANVLTF. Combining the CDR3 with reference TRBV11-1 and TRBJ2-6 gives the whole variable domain EAEVAQSPRYKITEKSQAVAFWCDPISGHATLYWYRQILGQGPELLVQFQDESVVDDSQLPKDRFSAERLKGVDSTLKIQPAELGDSAMYLCASSLSGTISGANVLTFGAGSRLTVL.

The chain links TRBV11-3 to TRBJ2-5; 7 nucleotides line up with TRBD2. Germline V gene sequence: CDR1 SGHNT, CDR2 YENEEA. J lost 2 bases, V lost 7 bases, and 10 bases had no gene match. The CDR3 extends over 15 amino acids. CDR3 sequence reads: CASIRGGERQETQYF. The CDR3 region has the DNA TGTGCCAGCATCCGGGGAGGGGAGCGTCAAGAGACCCAGTACTTC.

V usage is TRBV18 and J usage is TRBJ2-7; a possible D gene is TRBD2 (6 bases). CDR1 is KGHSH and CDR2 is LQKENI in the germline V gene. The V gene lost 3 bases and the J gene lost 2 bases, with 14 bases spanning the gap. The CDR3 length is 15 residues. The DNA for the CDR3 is TGTGCCAGCTCACCTAGAGGGACTGGCACCTACGAGCAGTACTTC. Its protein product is CASSPRGTGTYEQYF.

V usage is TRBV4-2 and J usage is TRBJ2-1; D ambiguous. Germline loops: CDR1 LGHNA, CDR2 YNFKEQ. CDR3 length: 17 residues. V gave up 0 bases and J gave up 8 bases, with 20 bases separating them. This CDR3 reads CASSQDPGPPRFDEQFF. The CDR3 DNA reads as TGTGCCAGCAGCCAAGATCCAGGCCCCCCCCGATTCGATGAGCAGTTCTTC.

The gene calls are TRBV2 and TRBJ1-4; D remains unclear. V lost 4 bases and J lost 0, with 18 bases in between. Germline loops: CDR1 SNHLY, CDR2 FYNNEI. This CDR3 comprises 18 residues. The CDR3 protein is CASSVGRNSLTTNEKLFF. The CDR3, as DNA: TGTGCCAGCAGTGTTGGCAGAAACTCTTTAACAACTAATGAAAAACTGTTTTTT.

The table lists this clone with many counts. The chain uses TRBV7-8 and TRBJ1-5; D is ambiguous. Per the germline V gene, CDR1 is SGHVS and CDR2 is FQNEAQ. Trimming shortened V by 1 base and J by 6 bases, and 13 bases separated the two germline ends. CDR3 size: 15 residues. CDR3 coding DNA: TGTGCCAGCAGCTTAGAGGGCCCCGCAGGTCAGCCCCAGCATTTT. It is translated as CASSLEGPAGQPQHF.

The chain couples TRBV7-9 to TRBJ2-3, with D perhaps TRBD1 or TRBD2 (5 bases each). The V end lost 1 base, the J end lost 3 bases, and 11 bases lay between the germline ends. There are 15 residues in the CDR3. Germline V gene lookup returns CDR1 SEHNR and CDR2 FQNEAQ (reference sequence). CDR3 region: CASSLEGRWTDTQYF. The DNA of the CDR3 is TGTGCCAGCAGCTTAGAGGGACGGTGGACAGATACGCAGTATTTT.

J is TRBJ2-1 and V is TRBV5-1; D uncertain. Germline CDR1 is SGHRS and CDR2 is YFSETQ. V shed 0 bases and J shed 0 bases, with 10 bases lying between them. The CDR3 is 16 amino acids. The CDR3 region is CASSLEIVSSYNEQFF. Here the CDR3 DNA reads TGCGCCAGCAGCTTGGAAATAGTTAGCTCCTACAATGAGCAGTTCTTC.

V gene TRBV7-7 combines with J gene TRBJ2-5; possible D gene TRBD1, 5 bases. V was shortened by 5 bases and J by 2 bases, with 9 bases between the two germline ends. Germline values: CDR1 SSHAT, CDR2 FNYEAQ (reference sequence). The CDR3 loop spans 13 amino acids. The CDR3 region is CASSVDRQETQYF. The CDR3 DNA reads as TGTGCCAGCAGCGTCGACAGACAAGAGACCCAGTACTTC.

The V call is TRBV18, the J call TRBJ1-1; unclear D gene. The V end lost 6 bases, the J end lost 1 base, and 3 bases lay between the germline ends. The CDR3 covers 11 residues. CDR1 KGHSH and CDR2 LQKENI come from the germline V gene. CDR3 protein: CASSGNTEAFF. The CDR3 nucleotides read TGTGCCAGCTCGGGGAACACTGAAGCTTTCTTT.

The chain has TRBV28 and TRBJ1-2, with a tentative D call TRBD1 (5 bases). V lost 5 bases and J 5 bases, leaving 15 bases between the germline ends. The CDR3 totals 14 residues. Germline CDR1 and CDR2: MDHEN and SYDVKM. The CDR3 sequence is CASSPEGVGYGYTF. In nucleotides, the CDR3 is TGTGCCAGCAGTCCCGAAGGGGTGGGTTATGGCTACACCTTC.

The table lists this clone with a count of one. CDR3 amino acids: CASSLPTGGNYGYTF. The CDR3 nucleotides are TGTGCCAGCAGCCTCCCGACAGGGGGCAACTATGGCTACACCTTC. This chain connects TRBV6-6 to TRBJ1-2, with 10 positions matching TRBD1. The germline V gene encodes CDR1 MNHNY and CDR2 SVGAGI (reference sequence). The CDR3 extends over 15 amino acids. J was trimmed by 2 bases and V by 6 bases; bases with no gene match: 6.

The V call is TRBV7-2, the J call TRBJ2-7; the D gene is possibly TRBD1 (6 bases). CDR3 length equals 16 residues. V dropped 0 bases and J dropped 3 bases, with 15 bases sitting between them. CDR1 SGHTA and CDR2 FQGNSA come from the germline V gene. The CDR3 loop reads CASSLAMRQDIYEQYF. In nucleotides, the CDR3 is TGTGCCAGCAGCTTAGCCATGAGACAGGATATCTACGAGCAGTACTTC.

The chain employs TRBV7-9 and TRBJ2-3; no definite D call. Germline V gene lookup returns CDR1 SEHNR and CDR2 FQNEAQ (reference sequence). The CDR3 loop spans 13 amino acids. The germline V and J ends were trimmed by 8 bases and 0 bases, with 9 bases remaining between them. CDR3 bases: TGTGCCAGCGAGCAGCCTAGCACAGATACGCAGTATTTT. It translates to CASEQPSTDTQYF.

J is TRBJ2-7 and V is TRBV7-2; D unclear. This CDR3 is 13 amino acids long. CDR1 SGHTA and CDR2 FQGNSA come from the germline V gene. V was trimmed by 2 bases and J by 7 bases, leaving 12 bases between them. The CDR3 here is CASSLNPIGEQYF. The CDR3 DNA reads TGTGCCAGCAGCTTAAACCCGATAGGAGAGCAGTACTTC.

CDR3 protein: CASSLRTGLGTDTQYF. CDR3 in DNA: TGTGCCAGCAGCTTACGGACAGGGTTGGGCACAGATACGCAGTATTTT. V is TRBV14 and J is TRBJ2-3, with 8 bases fitting TRBD1. This CDR3 comprises 16 residues. In germline, CDR1 is SGHDN, CDR2 FVKESK. Unmatched junction bases numbered 8, after V lost 5 bases and J lost 1 base.

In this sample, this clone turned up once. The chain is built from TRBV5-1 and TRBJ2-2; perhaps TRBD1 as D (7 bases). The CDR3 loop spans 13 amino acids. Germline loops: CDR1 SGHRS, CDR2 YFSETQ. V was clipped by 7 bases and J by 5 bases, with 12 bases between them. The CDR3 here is CASGGTVTGELFF. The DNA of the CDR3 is TGCGCCAGCGGGGGGACAGTTACCGGGGAGCTGTTTTTT. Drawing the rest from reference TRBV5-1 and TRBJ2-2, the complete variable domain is KAGVTQTPRYLIKTRGQQVTLSCSPISGHRSVSWYQQTPGQGLQFLFEYFSETQRNKGNFPGRFSGRQFSNSRSEMNVSTLELGDSALYLCASGGTVTGELFFGEGSRLTVL.

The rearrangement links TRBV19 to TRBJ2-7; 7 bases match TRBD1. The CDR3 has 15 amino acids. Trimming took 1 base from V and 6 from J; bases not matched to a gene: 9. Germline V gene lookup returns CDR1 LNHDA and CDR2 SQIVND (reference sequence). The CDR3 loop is CASSIATGVQSEQYF. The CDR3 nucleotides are TGTGCCAGTAGTATAGCTACAGGGGTCCAGAGCGAGCAGTACTTC.

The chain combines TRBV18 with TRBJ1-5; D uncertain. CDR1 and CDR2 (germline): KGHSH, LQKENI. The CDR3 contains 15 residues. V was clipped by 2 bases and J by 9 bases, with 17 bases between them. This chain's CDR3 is CASSPEAQRFGPQHF. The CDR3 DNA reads TGTGCCAGCTCACCAGAAGCACAAAGATTCGGGCCCCAGCATTTT. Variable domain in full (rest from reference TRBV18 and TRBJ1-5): NAGVMQNPRHLVRRRGQEARLRCSPMKGHSHVYWYRQLPEEGLKFMVYLQKENIIDESGMPKERFSAEFPKEGPSILRIQQVVRGDSAAYFCASSPEAQRFGPQHFGDGTRLSIL.

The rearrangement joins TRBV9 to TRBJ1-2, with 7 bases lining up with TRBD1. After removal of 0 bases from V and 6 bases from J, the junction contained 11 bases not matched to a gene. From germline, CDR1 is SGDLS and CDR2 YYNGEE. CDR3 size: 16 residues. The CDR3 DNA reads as TGTGCCAGCAGCGTAGCTCCGACAGGGTTAGCGAATGGCTACACCTTC. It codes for CASSVAPTGLANGYTF.

CDR3 residues: CASSLGGSFGGELFF. CDR3 nucleotide sequence: TGCGCCAGCAGCTTGGGCGGGAGTTTCGGCGGGGAGCTGTTTTTT. The rearrangement uses TRBV5-1 and TRBJ2-2; 7 nucleotides match TRBD2. The junction had 6 bases not matched to a gene; V was cut back by 0 bases and J by 7 bases. The germline gives CDR1 SGHRS, CDR2 YFSETQ. There are 15 residues in the CDR3. Complete variable domain (other parts from reference TRBV5-1 and TRBJ2-2): KAGVTQTPRYLIKTRGQQVTLSCSPISGHRSVSWYQQTPGQGLQFLFEYFSETQRNKGNFPGRFSGRQFSNSRSEMNVSTLELGDSALYLCASSLGGSFGGELFFGEGSRLTVL.

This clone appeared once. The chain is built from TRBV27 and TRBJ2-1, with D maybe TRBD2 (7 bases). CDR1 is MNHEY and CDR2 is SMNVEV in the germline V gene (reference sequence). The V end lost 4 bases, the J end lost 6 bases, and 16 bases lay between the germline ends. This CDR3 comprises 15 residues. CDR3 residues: CASSSGGLSSNEQFF. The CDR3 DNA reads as TGTGCCAGCAGTTCGGGGGGCCTCAGCTCCAATGAGCAGTTCTTC.

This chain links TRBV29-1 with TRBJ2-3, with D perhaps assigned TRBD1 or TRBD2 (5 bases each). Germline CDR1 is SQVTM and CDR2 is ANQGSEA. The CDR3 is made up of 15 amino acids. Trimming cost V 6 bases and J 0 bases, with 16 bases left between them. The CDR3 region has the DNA TGCAGCGTCGGTTGGGACGGCACTAGCACAGATACGCAGTATTTT. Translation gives CSVGWDGTSTDTQYF.

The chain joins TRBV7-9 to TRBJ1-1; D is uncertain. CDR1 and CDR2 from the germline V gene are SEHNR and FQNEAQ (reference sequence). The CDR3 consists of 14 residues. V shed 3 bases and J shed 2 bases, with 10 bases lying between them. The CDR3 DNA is TGTGCCAGCAGCTTTTCGGGCCCCAACACTGAAGCTTTCTTT. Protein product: CASSFSGPNTEAFF.

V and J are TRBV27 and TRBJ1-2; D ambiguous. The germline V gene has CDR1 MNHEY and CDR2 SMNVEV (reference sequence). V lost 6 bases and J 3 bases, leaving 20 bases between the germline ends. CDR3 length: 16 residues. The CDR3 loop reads CASSPSVSSLYYGYTF. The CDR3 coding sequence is TGTGCCAGCAGCCCCTCAGTCTCGAGTCTTTACTATGGCTACACCTTC.

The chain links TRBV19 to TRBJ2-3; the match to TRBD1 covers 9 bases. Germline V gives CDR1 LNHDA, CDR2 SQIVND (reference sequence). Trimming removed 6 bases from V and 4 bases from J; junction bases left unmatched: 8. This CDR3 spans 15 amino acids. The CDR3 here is CASSRGTGIPDTQYF. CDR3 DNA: TGTGCCAGTAGCCGTGGGACAGGGATCCCAGATACGCAGTATTTT.